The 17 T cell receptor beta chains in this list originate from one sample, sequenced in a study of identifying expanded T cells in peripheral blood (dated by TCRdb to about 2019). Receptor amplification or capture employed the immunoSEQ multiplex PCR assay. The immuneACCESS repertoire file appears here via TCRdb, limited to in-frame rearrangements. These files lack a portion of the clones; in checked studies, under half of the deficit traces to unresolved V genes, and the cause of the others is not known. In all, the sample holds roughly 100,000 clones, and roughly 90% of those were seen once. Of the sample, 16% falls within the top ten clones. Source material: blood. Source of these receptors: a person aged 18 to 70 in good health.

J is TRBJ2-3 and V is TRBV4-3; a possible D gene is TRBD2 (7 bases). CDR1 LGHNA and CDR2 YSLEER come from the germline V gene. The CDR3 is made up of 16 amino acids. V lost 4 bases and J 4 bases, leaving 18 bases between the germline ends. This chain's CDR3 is CASSPGLAGASDTQYF. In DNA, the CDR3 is TGCGCCAGCAGCCCGGGTCTCGCGGGGGCCTCAGATACGCAGTATTTT.

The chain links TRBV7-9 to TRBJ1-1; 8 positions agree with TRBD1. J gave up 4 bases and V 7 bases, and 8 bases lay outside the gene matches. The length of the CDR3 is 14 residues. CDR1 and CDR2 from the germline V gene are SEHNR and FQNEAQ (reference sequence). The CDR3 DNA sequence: TGTGCCAGCATCAGACCCGACAGGGGCACTGAAGCTTTCTTT. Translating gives CASIRPDRGTEAFF.

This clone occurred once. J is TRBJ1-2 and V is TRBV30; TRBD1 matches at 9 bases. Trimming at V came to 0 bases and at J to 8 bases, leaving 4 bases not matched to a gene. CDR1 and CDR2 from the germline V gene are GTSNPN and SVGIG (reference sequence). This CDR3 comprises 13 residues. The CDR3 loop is CAWSVQGAGGYTF. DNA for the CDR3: TGTGCCTGGAGTGTACAGGGGGCGGGAGGCTACACCTTC.

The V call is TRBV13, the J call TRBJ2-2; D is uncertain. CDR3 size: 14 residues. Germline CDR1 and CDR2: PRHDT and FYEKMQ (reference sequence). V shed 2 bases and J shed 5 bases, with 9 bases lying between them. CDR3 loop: CASSLFQVTGELFF. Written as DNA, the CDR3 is TGTGCCAGCAGCTTATTTCAGGTTACCGGGGAGCTGTTTTTT.

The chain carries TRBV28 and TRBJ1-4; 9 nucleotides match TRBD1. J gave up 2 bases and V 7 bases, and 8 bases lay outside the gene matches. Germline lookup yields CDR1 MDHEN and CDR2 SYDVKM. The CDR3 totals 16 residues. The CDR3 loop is CASNIQGAWTNEKLFF. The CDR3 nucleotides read TGTGCCAGCAACATACAGGGGGCTTGGACTAATGAAAAACTGTTTTTT.

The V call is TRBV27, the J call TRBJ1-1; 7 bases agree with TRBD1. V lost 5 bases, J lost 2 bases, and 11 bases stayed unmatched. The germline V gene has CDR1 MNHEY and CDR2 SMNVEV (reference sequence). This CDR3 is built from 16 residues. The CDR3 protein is CASSIRQGSINTEAFF. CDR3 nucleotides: TGTGCCAGCAGTATCCGACAGGGTAGTATAAACACTGAAGCTTTCTTT.

The CDR3 sequence is CASLGTGRTGELFF. The CDR3 coding sequence is TGTGCCAGCCTCGGGACAGGGAGGACCGGGGAGCTGTTTTTT. V gene TRBV2 combines with J gene TRBJ2-2; TRBD1 aligns across 9 bases. The CDR3 contains 14 residues. J lost 5 bases, V lost 8 bases, and 6 bases had no gene match. From germline, CDR1 is SNHLY and CDR2 FYNNEI.

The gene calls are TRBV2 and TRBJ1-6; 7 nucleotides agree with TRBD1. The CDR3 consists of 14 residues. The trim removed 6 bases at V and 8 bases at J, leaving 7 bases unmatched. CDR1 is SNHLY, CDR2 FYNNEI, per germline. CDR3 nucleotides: TGTGCCAGCAGCTCACAGGGGTTTGATTCACCCCTCCACTTT. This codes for CASSSQGFDSPLHF.

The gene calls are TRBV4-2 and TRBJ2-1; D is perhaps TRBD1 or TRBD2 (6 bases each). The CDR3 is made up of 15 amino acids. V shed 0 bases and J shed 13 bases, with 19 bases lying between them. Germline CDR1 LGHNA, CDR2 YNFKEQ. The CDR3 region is CASSQETSAGQGQFF. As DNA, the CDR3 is TGTGCCAGCAGCCAAGAAACATCGGCGGGACAAGGACAGTTCTTC.

CDR3: CASSLVADFTHTQYF. In DNA, the CDR3 is TGTGCCAGCAGCTTGGTGGCCGATTTCACCCATACGCAGTATTTT. This chain links TRBV5-8 with TRBJ2-3; D remains unclear. The CDR3 sequence is 15 residues long. The germline V gene has CDR1 SGHTS and CDR2 YDEGEE. The germline V and J ends were trimmed by 0 bases and 7 bases, with 15 bases remaining between them.

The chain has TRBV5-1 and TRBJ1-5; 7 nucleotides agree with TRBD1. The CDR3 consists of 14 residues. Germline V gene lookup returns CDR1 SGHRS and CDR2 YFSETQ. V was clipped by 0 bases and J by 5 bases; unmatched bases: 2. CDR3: CASSLAQGDQPQHF. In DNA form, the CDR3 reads TGCGCCAGCAGCTTGGCCCAGGGGGATCAGCCCCAGCATTTT.

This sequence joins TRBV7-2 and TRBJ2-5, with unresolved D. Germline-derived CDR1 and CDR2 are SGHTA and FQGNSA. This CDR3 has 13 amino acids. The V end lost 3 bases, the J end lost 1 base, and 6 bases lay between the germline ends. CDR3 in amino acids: CASSFGRQETQYF. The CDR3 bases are TGTGCCAGCAGCTTCGGACGCCAAGAGACCCAGTACTTC.

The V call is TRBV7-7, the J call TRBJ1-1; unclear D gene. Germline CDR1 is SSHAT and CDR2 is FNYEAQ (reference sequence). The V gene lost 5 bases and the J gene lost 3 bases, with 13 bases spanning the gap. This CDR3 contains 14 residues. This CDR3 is CASSRLGSDTEAFF. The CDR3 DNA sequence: TGTGCCAGCAGCAGGCTGGGCTCGGACACTGAAGCTTTCTTT. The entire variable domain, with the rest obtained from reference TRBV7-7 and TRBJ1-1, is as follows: GAGVSQSPRYKVTKRGQDVTLRCDPISSHATLYWYQQALGQGPEFLTYFNYEAQPDKSGLPSDRFSAERPEGSISTLTIQRTEQRDSAMYRCASSRLGSDTEAFFGQGTRLTVV.

The CDR3 protein is CASSSGQLLEQYF. CDR3 DNA sequence: TGTGCCAGCAGCTCCGGACAGCTTCTCGAGCAGTACTTC. J is TRBJ2-7 and V is TRBV11-1; D is possibly TRBD1 (6 bases). Looked up from germline, CDR1 is SGHAT and CDR2 is FQDESV (reference sequence). V was clipped by 4 bases and J by 6 bases, with 13 bases between them. CDR3 size: 13 residues. The whole variable domain, filled in from reference TRBV11-1 and TRBJ2-7, reads EAEVAQSPRYKITEKSQAVAFWCDPISGHATLYWYRQILGQGPELLVQFQDESVVDDSQLPKDRFSAERLKGVDSTLKIQPAELGDSAMYLCASSSGQLLEQYFGPGTRLTVT.

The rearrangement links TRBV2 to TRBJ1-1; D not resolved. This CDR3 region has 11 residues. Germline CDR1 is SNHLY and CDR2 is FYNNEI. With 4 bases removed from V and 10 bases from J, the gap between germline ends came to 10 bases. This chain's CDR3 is CASSGGMGAFF. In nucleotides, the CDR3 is TGTGCCAGCAGTGGAGGGATGGGAGCTTTCTTT.

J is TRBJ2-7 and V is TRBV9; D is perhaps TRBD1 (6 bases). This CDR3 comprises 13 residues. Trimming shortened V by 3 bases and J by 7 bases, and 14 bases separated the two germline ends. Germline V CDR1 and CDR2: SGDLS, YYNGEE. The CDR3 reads CASSAPTGMEQYF. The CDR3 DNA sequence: TGTGCCAGCAGCGCTCCAACAGGGATGGAGCAGTACTTC.

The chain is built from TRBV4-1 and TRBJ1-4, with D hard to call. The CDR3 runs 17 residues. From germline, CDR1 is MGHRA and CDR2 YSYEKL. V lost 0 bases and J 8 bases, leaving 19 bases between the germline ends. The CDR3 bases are TGCGCCAGCAGCCAAGATCGATTGGCTTTTTATAGGGAAAAACTGTTTTTT. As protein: CASSQDRLAFYREKLFF.